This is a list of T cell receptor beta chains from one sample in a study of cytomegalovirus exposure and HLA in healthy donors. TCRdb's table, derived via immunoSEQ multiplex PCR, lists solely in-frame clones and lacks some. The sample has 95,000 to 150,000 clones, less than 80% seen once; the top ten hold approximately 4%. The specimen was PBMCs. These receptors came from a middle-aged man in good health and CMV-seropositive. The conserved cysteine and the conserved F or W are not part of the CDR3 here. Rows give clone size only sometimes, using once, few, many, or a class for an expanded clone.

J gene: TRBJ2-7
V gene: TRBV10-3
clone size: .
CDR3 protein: AITGGSYEQY

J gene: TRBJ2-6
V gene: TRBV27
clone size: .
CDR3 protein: ARLWTGSSGANVLT

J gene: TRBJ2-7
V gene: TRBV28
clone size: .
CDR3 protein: ASTGLARLSEQY

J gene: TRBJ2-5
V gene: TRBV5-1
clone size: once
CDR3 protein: ASSWGDRGAETQY

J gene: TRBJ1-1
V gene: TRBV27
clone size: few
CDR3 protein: ASSPLTTNTEAF

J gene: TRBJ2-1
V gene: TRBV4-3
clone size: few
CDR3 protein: ASSQENRDNEQF

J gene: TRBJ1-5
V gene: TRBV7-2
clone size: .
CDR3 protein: ASSSGQGKNQPQH

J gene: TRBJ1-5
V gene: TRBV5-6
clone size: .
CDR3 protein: ASSLAGGAYQPQH

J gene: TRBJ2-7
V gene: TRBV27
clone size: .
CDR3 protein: ASKETGSYEQY

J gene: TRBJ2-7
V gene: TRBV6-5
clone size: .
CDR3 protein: ASSSWGLAGREQY

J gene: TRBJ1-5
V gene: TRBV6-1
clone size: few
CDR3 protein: ASSEGLGQPQH

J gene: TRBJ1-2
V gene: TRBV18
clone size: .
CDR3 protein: ASSPGLPPYT

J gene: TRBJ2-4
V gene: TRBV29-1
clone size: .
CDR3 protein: SVVAWRALAKNIQY

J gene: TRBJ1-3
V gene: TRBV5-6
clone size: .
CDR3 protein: ASSLEEFGNTIY

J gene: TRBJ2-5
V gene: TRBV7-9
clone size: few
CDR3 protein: ASSLGYGDQETQY

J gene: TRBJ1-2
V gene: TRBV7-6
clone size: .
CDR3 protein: ASSQTSDYGYT

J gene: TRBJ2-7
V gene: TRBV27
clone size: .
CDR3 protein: ASRTGGSYEQY

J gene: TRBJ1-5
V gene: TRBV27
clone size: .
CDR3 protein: VSSSQTGGKRQPQH

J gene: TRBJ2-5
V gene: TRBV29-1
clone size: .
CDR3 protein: SVEDPQGPETQY

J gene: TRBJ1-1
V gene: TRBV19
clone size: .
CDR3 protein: ASIPPGQGDTEAF

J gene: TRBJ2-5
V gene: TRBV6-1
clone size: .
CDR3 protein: ASSEATGGLETQY

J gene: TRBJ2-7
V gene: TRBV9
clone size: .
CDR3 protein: ASSDGTEGSSYEQY